The entry below describes one T cell receptor beta chain. The target antigen is unknown. Germline-derived CDR1 and CDR2 are SQVTM and ANQGSEA. The CDR3 runs 13 residues. TRB was amplified from about 270 ng of peripheral blood genomic DNA per sample. This sample was included in a study of T cell clusters in autoimmune cytopenias. General study points: TRB repertoire shifts in secondary cytopenia and chronic lymphocytic leukemia mostly reflected lymphoma, not autoimmunity.

TRB rearrangements were amplified by touch-down multiplex PCR with mixed TRB-A/B primers. TCRdb re-analyzed the multiplex PCR reads; it lists each CDR3 protein once, without DNA. This sample's table reports 3,500 to 5,000 distinct CDR3 sequences. This sample was shared with a second study, whose subject was T cell repertoires in aging, cancer and after chemotherapy. According to that study: Rebound thymic output was suggested by rising median generation probability during chemotherapy in each cancer cohort.

The receptor comes from a human donor in good health. The genes are TRBV29-1 and TRBJ2-7; without DNA, the TCRdb call of TRBD2 cannot be checked. Sample: peripheral blood. The chain's CDR3 is CSAAGLAFHEQYF.